The present TCR beta chain was sequenced within a study of T cells after yellow fever vaccination. This clonotype was found a few times. Its antigen remains unknown. TCRdb passed the 5' RACE reads through MiXCR, listing each CDR3 protein once. The sample carries 60,000 to 85,000 distinct CDR3 sequences, approximately 7% recorded once. CDR3 length equals 15 residues. From germline, CDR1 is MNHEY and CDR2 SMNVEV (reference sequence). Trimming pared 3 bases from V and 2 bases from J, leaving 11 bases between. Whole-study findings and limits: Some clonotypes, a small share, were shared between CD4 and CD8 compartments. Bulk-population clonotypes that are abundant could appear as contaminants in FACS-sorted repertoires.

The rearrangement uses TRBV27 and TRBJ1-3; D is unclear. The sequencing used CD8+ T cells sorted from PBMCs, collected 45 days after the first yellow fever vaccination. The origin of this receptor is a young man who received the YFV17D yellow fever vaccine. CDR3 loop: CASSFLPRAGNTIYF. In DNA form, the CDR3 reads TGTGCCAGCAGTTTCCTTCCGCGGGCTGGAAACACCATATATTTT.